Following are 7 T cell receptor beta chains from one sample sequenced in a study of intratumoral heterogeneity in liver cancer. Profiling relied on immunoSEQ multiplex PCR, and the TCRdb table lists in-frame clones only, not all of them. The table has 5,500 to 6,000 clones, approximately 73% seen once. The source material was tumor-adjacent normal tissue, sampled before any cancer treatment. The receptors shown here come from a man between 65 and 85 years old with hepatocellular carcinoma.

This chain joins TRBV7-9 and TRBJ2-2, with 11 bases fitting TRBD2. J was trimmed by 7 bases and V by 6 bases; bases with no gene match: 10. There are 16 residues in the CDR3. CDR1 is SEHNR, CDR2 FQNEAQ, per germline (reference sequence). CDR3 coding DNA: TGTGCCAGCAGTCTCGGACTAGCGGGTCCGGGCGGGGAGCTGTTTTTT. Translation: CASSLGLAGPGGELFF.

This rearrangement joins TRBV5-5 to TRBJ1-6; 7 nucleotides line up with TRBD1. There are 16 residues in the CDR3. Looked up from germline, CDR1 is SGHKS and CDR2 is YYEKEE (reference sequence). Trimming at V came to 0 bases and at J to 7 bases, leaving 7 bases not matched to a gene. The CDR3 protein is CASSLDIDRENSPLHF. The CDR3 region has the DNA TGTGCCAGCAGCTTGGATATCGACAGGGAGAATTCACCCCTCCACTTT.

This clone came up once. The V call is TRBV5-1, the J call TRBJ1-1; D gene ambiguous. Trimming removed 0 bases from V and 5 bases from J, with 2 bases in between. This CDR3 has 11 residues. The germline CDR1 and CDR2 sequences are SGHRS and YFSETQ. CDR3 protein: CASSLGTEAFF. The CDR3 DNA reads TGCGCCAGCAGCTTGGGTACTGAAGCTTTCTTT.

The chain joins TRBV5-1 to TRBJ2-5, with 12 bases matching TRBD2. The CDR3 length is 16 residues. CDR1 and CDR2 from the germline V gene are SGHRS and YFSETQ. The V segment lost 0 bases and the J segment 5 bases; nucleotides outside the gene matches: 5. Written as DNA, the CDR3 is TGCGCCAGCAGCTTGGGACTAGCGGGGGCTGCGGAGACCCAGTACTTC. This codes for CASSLGLAGAAETQYF.

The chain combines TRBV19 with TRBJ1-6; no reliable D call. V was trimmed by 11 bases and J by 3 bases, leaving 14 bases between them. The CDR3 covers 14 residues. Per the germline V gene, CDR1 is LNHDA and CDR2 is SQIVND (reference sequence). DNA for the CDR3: TGTGCCTCTTACGACCGAAACTATAATTCACCCCTCCACTTT. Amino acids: CASYDRNYNSPLHF.

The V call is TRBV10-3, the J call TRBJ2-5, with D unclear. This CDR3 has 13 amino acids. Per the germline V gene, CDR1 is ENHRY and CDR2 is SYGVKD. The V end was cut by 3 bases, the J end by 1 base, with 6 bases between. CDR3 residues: CAISDPVQETQYF. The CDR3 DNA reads TGTGCCATCAGTGATCCGGTCCAAGAGACCCAGTACTTC.

In DNA, the CDR3 is TGTGCCAGCAGTTACTCGAGGGACAGAGTGCTGTTCTTC. Its protein is CASSYSRDRVLFF. This sequence joins TRBV6-2 or TRBV6-3 and TRBJ2-1, with 7 bases aligning to TRBD1. CDR3 length equals 13 residues. The V gene end was trimmed by 0 bases and the J gene end by 15 bases; junction bases not matched to a gene: 8. Germline V gene sequence: CDR1 MNHEY, CDR2 SVGEGT.